The sequence of this T cell receptor (beta chain) was determined in a study of blood T cell repertoires in COVID-19. Study-wide context: Samples taken during acute and convalescent COVID-19 were collected in the United States, Italy and Spain.

TCRdb's copy holds only in-frame clones and misses some; the assay was immunoSEQ multiplex PCR. The table lists over 350,000 clones, roughly 90% of them singletons. Cohort placement rested on clinical history that participants reported themselves. Germline values: CDR1 KGHDR, CDR2 SFDVKD. V dropped 8 bases and J dropped 2 bases, with 16 bases sitting between them. This CDR3 region has 15 residues. The material sequenced was PBMCs or T cells enriched from blood (not recorded which). The sequence came from a woman aged 25 to 45 with acute COVID-19. The chain combines TRBV24-1 with TRBJ2-3; D not certain. The CDR3 spells CATKSSIDLTDTQYF. The CDR3 DNA reads as TGTGCCACCAAATCTAGTATCGATCTCACAGATACGCAGTATTTT.